This TCR beta chain was captured by sequencing in a study of early T cells in non-severe SARS-CoV-2 infection. Germline-derived CDR1 and CDR2 are WSHSY and SAAADI. CDR3 size: 16 residues. V dropped 4 bases and J dropped 2; count of bases not matched to a gene: 10. TCRdb re-analysed the 5' RACE reads in MiXCR, keeping a single row per CDR3 protein. The sample gives about 69,000 distinct CDR3 sequences, 9.5% to 12% of which show up once; 5% to 7% is in the top ten. The chain employs TRBV10-2 and TRBJ2-5; TRBD2 agrees at 7 bases. The source was whole blood, collected at baseline. The source of this sequence is an adult who was a healthcare worker with PCR-confirmed SARS-CoV-2 infection or an uninfected control (not recorded which). CDR3 DNA: TGCGCCAGCAGTGTCTCTAACCTGGGACTACAAGAGACCCAGTACTTC. Its protein is CASSVSNLGLQETQYF.